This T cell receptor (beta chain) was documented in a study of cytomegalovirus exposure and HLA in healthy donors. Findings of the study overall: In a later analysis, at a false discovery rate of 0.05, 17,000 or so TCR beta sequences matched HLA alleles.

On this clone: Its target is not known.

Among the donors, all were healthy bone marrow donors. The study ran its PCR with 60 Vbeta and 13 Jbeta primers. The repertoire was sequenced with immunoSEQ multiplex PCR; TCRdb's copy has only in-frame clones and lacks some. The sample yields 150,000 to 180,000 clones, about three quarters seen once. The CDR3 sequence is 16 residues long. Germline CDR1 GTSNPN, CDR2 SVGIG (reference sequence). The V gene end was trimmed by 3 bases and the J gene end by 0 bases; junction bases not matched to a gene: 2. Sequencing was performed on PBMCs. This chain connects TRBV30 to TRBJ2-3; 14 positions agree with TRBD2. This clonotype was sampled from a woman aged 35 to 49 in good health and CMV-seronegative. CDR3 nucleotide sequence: TGTGCCTGGAGCGGGACTAGCGGGGGAAGCACAGATACGCAGTATTTT. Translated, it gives CAWSGTSGGSTDTQYF.